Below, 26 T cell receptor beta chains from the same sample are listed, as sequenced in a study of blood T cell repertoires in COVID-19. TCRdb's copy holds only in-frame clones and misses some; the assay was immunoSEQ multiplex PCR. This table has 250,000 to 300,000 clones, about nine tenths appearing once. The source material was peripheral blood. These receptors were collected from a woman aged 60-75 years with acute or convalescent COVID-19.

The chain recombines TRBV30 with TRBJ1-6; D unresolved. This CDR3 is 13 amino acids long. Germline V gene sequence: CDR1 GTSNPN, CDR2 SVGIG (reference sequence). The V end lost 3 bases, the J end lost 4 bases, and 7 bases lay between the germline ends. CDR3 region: CAWSRGYNSPLHF. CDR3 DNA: TGTGCCTGGAGCCGGGGTTATAATTCACCCCTCCACTTT.

CDR3 region: CSVERGVGTDTQYF. The CDR3 DNA sequence: TGCAGCGTTGAGCGGGGGGTCGGCACAGATACGCAGTATTTT. This chain connects TRBV29-1 to TRBJ2-3; 8 positions agree with TRBD2. Trimming removed 3 bases from V and 1 base from J; junction bases left unmatched: 3. Looked up from germline, CDR1 is SQVTM and CDR2 is ANQGSEA. CDR3 length: 14 amino acids.

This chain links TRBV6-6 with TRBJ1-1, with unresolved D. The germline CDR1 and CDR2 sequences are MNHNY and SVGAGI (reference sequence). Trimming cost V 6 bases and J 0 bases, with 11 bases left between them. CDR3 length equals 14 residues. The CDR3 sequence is CASSPGPMNTEAFF. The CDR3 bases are TGTGCCAGCAGCCCGGGTCCAATGAACACTGAAGCTTTCTTT.

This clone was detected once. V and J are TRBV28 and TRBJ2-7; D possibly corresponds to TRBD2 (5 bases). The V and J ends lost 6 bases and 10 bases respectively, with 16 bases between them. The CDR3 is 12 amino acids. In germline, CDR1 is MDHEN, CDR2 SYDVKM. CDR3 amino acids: CASSPQLGEQYF. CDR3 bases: TGTGCCAGCAGCCCCCAATTGGGAGAACAGTACTTC.

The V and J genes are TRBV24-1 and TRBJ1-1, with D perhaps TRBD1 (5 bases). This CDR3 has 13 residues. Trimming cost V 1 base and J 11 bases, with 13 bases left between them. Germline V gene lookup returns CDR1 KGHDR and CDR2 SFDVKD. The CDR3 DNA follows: TGTGCCACCAGTGATTTCGGGGGGATCAGGGCTTTCTTT. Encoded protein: CATSDFGGIRAFF.

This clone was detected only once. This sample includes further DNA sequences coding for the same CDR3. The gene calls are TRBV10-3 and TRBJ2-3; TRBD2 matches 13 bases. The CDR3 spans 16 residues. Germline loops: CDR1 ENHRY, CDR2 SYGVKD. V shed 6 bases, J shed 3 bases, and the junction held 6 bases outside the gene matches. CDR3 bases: TGTGCCATCAGCGGACTAGCGGGAGTAGGTACAGATACGCAGTATTTT. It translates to CAISGLAGVGTDTQYF.

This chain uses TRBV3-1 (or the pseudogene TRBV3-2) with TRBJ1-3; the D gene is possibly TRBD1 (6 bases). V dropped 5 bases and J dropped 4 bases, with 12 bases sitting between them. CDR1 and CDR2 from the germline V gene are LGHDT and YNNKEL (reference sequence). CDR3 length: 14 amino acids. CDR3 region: CASSAQGKGNTIYF. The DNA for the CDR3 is TGTGCCAGCAGCGCACAGGGAAAAGGAAACACCATATATTTT.

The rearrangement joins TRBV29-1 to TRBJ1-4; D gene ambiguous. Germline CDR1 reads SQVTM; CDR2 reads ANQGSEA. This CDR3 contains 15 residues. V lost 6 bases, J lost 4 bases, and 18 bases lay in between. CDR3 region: CSVLGPDKINEKLFF. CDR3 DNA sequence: TGCAGCGTCCTTGGGCCAGACAAAATTAATGAAAAACTGTTTTTT.

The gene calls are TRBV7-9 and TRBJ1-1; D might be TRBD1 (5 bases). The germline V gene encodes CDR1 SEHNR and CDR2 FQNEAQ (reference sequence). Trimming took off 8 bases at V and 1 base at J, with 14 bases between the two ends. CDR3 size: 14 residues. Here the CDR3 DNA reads TGTGCCAGCGGTCGTAGGCAGGGGAACACTGAAGCTTTCTTT. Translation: CASGRRQGNTEAFF.

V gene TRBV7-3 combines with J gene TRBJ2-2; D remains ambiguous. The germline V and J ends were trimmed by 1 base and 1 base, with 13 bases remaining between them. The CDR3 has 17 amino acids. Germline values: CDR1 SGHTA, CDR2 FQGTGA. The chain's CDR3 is CASSLIGGLRNTGELFF. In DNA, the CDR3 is TGTGCCAGCAGCTTAATCGGTGGGCTCCGGAACACCGGGGAGCTGTTTTTT.

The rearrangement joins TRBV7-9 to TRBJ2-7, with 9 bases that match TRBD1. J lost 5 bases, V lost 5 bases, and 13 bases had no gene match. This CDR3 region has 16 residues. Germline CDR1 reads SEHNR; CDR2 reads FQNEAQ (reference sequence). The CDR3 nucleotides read TGTGCCAGCAGCAAAGGAACCGGGACAGGGCTTGACGAGCAGTACTTC. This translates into CASSKGTGTGLDEQYF.

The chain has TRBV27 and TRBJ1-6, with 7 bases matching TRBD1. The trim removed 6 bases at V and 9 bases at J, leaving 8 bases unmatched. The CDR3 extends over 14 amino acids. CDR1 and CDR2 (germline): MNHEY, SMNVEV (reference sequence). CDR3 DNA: TGTGCCAGCAGCCGCGGACAGGTTGGTTCACCCCTCCACTTT. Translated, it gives CASSRGQVGSPLHF.

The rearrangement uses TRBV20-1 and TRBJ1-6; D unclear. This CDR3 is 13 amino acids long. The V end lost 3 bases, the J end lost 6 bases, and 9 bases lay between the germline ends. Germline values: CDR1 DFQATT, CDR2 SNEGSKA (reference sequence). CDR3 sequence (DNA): TGCAGTGCTAGTTGGGGAGGTAATTCACCCCTCCACTTT. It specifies CSASWGGNSPLHF.

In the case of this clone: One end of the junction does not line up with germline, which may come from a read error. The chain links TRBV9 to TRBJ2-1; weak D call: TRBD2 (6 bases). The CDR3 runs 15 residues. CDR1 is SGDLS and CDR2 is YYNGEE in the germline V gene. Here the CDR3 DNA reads TGTGCCAGCAGCGTAGGCGGTCGCACGGCCTCGGGAGTGGTCTTC. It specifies CASSVGGRTASGVVF.

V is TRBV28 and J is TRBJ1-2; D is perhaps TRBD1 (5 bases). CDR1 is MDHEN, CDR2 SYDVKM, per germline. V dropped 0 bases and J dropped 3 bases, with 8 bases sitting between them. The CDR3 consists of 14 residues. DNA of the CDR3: TGTGCCAGCAGTTTATGGCGGGGGGACTATGGCTACACCTTC. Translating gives CASSLWRGDYGYTF.

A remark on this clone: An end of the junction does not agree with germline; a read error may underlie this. CDR3 region: CASSQSPGQEFDF. DNA for the CDR3: TGTGCCAGCTCCCAATCTCCGGGACAGGAATTCGACTTC. V gene TRBV18 combines with J gene TRBJ2-7; 8 nucleotides match TRBD1. This CDR3 region has 13 residues. Per the germline V gene, CDR1 is KGHSH and CDR2 is LQKENI.

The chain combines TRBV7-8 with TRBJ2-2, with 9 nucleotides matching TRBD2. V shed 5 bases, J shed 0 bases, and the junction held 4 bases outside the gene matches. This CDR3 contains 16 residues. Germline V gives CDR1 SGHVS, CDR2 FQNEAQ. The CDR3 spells CASSLLAGANTGELFF. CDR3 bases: TGTGCCAGCAGCCTCTTAGCGGGAGCGAACACCGGGGAGCTGTTTTTT.

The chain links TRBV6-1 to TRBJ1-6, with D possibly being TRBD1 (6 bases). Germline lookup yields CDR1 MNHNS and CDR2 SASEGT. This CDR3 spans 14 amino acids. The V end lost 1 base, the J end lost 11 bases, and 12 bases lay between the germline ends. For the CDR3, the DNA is TGTGCCAGCAGTGAAGGACAGGCCCCCACACCCCTCCACTTT. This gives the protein CASSEGQAPTPLHF.

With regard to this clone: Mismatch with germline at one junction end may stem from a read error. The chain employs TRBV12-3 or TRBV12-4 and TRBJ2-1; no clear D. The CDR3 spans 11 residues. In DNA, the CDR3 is TGTGCCAGCAGTTTAGGACACGCACATATCTTC. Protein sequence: CASSLGHAHIF.

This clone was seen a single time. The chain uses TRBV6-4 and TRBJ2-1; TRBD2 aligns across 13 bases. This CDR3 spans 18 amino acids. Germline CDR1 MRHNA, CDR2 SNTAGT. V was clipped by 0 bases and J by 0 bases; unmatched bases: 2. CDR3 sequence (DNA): TGTGCCAGCAGTGACTCGACTAGCGGGAGGTGCTCCTACAATGAGCAGTTCTTC. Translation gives CASSDSTSGRCSYNEQFF.

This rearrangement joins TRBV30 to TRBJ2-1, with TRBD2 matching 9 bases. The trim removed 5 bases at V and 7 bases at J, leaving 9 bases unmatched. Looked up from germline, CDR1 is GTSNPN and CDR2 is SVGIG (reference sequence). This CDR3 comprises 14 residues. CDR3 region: CAWGVAGVGNEQFF. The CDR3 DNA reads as TGTGCCTGGGGGGTAGCGGGAGTTGGAAATGAGCAGTTCTTC. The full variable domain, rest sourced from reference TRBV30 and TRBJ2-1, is SQTIHQWPATLVQPVGSPLSLECTVEGTSNPNLYWYRQAAGRGLQLLFYSVGIGQISSEVPQNLSASRPQDRQFILSSKKLLLSDSGFYLCAWGVAGVGNEQFFGPGTRLTVL.

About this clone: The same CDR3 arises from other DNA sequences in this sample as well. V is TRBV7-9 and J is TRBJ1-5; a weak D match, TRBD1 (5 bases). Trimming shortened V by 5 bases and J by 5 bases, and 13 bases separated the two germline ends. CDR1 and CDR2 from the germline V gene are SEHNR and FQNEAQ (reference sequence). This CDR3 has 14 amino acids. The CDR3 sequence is CASSLGWGDQPQHF. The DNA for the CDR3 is TGTGCCAGCAGCCTAGGGTGGGGGGATCAGCCCCAGCATTTT.

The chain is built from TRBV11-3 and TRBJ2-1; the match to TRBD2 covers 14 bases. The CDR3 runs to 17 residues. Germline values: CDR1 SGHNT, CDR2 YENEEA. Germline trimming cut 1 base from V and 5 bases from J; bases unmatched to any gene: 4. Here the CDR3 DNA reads TGTGCCAGCAGCTTAGTGGGACTAGCGGGAGTCAACAATGAGCAGTTCTTC. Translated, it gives CASSLVGLAGVNNEQFF.

The CDR3 nucleotides are TGTGCCAGCAGCAAGTGGGAGAGAGATACGCAGTATTTT. Translated, it gives CASSKWERDTQYF. This chain links TRBV7-3 with TRBJ2-3; TRBD2 is a possible D gene (5 bases). The germline V gene encodes CDR1 SGHTA and CDR2 FQGTGA. V was shortened by 5 bases and J by 5 bases, with 11 bases between the two germline ends. The CDR3 is made up of 13 amino acids.

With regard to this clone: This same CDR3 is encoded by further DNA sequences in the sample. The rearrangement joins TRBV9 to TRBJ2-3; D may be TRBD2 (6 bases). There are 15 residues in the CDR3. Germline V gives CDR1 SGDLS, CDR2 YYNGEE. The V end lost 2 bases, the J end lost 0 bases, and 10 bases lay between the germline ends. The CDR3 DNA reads TGTGCCAGCAGCGTGGCGGGAACTAGCACAGATACGCAGTATTTT. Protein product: CASSVAGTSTDTQYF.

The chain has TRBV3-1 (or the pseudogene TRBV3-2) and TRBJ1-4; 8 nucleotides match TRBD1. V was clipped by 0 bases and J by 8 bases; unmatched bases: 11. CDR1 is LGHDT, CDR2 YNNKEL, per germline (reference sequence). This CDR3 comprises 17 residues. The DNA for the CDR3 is TGTGCCAGCAGCCAAGATTTTCGGACAGGGAATAAGGAAAAACTGTTTTTT. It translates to CASSQDFRTGNKEKLFF.